This T cell receptor (beta chain) was documented in a study of cytomegalovirus exposure and HLA in healthy donors. General study findings and limits: The authors later found TCR association rates varying by HLA locus, with DRB1 most and HLA-C fewest.

As for this clone: Antigen unknown.

Both 60 Vbeta primers and 13 Jbeta primers went into the PCR. This table comes from immunoSEQ multiplex PCR, and its TCRdb copy is limited to in-frame clones, with some not included. The sample has about 160,000 clones. The clonotype comes from a woman aged 55-70 years in good health and CMV-seronegative. The sequenced sample was PBMCs.

CDR3 sequence (DNA): TGTGCCAGCAGCTTAGGCGCCGCCCTAGCTTATCCTGAGCAGTTCTTC. It yields the protein CASSLGAALAYPEQFF. The chain combines TRBV7-9 with TRBJ2-1; D is possibly TRBD2 (5 bases). The CDR3 is 16 amino acids. From germline, CDR1 is SEHNR and CDR2 FQNEAQ (reference sequence). Trimming pared 1 base from V and 9 bases from J, leaving 19 bases between.